Presented here are 22 T cell receptor beta chains from one specimen sequenced in a study of T cell responses to AZD1222 COVID-19 vaccine. Only in-frame clones appear in the TCRdb table, and some are missing; sequencing was by immunoSEQ multiplex PCR. The table includes around 180,000 clones, just under 90% detected once. The specimen comprised peripheral blood, sampled on day 0 of AZD1222 vaccination. The origin of the receptors is an adult in good health.

This clone was seen a single time. This sequence joins TRBV28 and TRBJ1-2; TRBD1 aligns across 11 bases. Germline-derived CDR1 and CDR2 are MDHEN and SYDVKM. The CDR3 totals 12 residues. V lost 10 bases to trimming and J lost 7 bases; unmatched junction nucleotides: 5. The CDR3 sequence is CATGTGGLGYTF. The CDR3 region has the DNA TGTGCCACCGGGACAGGGGGACTTGGCTACACCTTC.

The V call is TRBV6-6, the J call TRBJ2-7; no definite D call. CDR1 MNHNY and CDR2 SVGAGI come from the germline V gene (reference sequence). The length of the CDR3 is 14 residues. Trimming cost V 0 bases and J 3 bases, with 9 bases left between them. This CDR3 reads CASSYSNPNYEQYF. The DNA of the CDR3 is TGTGCCAGCAGTTACTCGAACCCGAACTACGAGCAGTACTTC.

The chain recombines TRBV7-9 with TRBJ1-2; D call uncertain. Germline-derived CDR1 and CDR2 are SEHNR and FQNEAQ (reference sequence). V gave up 5 bases and J gave up 2 bases, with 24 bases separating them. This CDR3 is 18 amino acids long. The CDR3 loop is CASSNSALFGRLNYGYTF. The CDR3 DNA is TGTGCCAGCAGCAATTCAGCCCTCTTCGGACGGCTAAACTATGGCTACACCTTC.

This clone was picked up one time. The chain couples TRBV14 to TRBJ2-3, with D tentatively TRBD1 (5 bases). With 5 bases removed from V and 1 base from J, the gap between germline ends came to 16 bases. The CDR3 covers 16 residues. Germline values: CDR1 SGHDN, CDR2 FVKESK. CDR3: CASSTWTRHGTDTQYF. CDR3 in DNA: TGTGCCAGCAGCACTTGGACAAGGCACGGCACAGATACGCAGTATTTT.

The rearrangement joins TRBV7-6 to TRBJ1-5; D is unclear. V gave up 1 base and J gave up 7 bases, with 8 bases separating them. This CDR3 is built from 13 residues. CDR1 and CDR2 (germline): SGHVS, FNYEAQ. The CDR3 region is CASSLDAKQPQHF. CDR3 bases: TGTGCCAGCAGCTTAGATGCAAAGCAGCCCCAGCATTTT. Full variable domain (missing parts from reference TRBV7-6 and TRBJ1-5): GAGVSQSPRYKVTKRGQDVALRCDPISGHVSLYWYRQALGQGPEFLTYFNYEAQQDKSGLPNDRFSAERPEGSISTLTIQRTEQRDSAMYRCASSLDAKQPQHFGDGTRLSIL.

The chain uses TRBV3-1 (or the pseudogene TRBV3-2) and TRBJ2-7; 7 bases map to TRBD2. With 0 bases clipped from V and 3 bases from J, the junction kept 8 bases outside the gene matches. Germline CDR1 reads LGHDT; CDR2 reads YNNKEL (reference sequence). The CDR3 covers 16 residues. The DNA for the CDR3 is TGTGCCAGCAGCCAAGAGTTGGGACTACAAGACTACGAGCAGTACTTC. This gives the protein CASSQELGLQDYEQYF.

The chain is built from TRBV5-1 and TRBJ1-2; D unclear. The CDR3 totals 13 residues. Per the germline V gene, CDR1 is SGHRS and CDR2 is YFSETQ. Trimming shortened V by 2 bases and J by 0 bases, and 5 bases separated the two germline ends. The CDR3 sequence is CASSFEANYGYTF. In DNA, the CDR3 is TGCGCCAGCAGCTTCGAAGCTAACTATGGCTACACCTTC.

The rearrangement uses TRBV28 and TRBJ1-1, with D maybe TRBD1 (5 bases). Germline V gene data show CDR1 as MDHEN and CDR2 as SYDVKM. V gave up 6 bases and J gave up 0 bases, with 17 bases separating them. CDR3 length: 16 residues. The CDR3 here is CASSQKSGGLNTEAFF. The CDR3 DNA follows: TGTGCCAGCAGCCAGAAGTCGGGGGGTCTGAACACTGAAGCTTTCTTT.

The sample holds a few counts of this clone. The rearrangement uses TRBV6-2 or TRBV6-3 and TRBJ2-5, with a weak D call TRBD2 (6 bases). Germline V gives CDR1 MNHEY, CDR2 SVGEGT. Trimming left V 5 bases short and J 2 bases short, with 15 bases between. The CDR3 is 15 amino acids. The CDR3 DNA sequence: TGTGCCAGCAGTCCCGGACTAATCCAACAAGAGACCCAGTACTTC. Protein sequence: CASSPGLIQQETQYF.

The gene calls are TRBV2 and TRBJ1-1, with 8 bases that match TRBD1. CDR3 length: 11 amino acids. CDR1 is SNHLY and CDR2 is FYNNEI in the germline V gene. The ends lost 10 bases at V and 14 bases at J; junction bases unmatched: 12. The CDR3, as DNA: TGTGCCACGGGACAGGTCACTGTTCAGTTCTTT. Translated, it gives CATGQVTVQFF.

The genes are TRBV18 and TRBJ2-1; D not certain. The germline V gene encodes CDR1 KGHSH and CDR2 LQKENI. Trimming took off 5 bases at V and 6 bases at J, with 17 bases between the two ends. The CDR3 length is 15 residues. In DNA form, the CDR3 reads TGTGCCAGCTCAGCAACCTCGGTGGCTCTCAATGAGCAGTTCTTC. Amino acids: CASSATSVALNEQFF. Full variable domain (missing parts from reference TRBV18 and TRBJ2-1): NAGVMQNPRHLVRRRGQEARLRCSPMKGHSHVYWYRQLPEEGLKFMVYLQKENIIDESGMPKERFSAEFPKEGPSILRIQQVVRGDSAAYFCASSATSVALNEQFFGPGTRLTVL.

This chain joins TRBV6-5 and TRBJ1-2, with 7 bases that match TRBD1. The CDR3 extends over 15 amino acids. Unmatched junction bases numbered 11, after V lost 6 bases and J lost 4 bases. Germline-derived CDR1 and CDR2 are MNHEY and SVGAGI. CDR3: CASSPYRGGIYGYTF. CDR3 nucleotide sequence: TGTGCCAGCAGCCCCTACAGGGGAGGGATCTATGGCTACACCTTC.

This rearrangement joins TRBV28 to TRBJ2-7, with D maybe TRBD2 (6 bases). The germline CDR1 and CDR2 sequences are MDHEN and SYDVKM. Trimming left V 4 bases short and J 2 bases short, with 12 bases between. The CDR3 has 14 amino acids. This CDR3 is CASSSLSGPYEQYF. The CDR3 bases are TGTGCCAGCAGTTCCCTCAGCGGGCCCTACGAGCAGTACTTC.

The chain recombines TRBV6-5 with TRBJ2-5, with a weak D call TRBD2 (6 bases). The CDR3 runs 15 residues. Germline CDR1 MNHEY, CDR2 SVGAGI. The V end lost 0 bases, the J end lost 5 bases, and 13 bases lay between the germline ends. Here the CDR3 DNA reads TGTGCCAGCAGTTACTCGCAGACTAGTTATGAGACCCAGTACTTC. As protein: CASSYSQTSYETQYF.

The chain has TRBV7-7 and TRBJ2-5, with D possibly being TRBD1 (7 bases). V lost 2 bases to trimming and J lost 0 bases, with 13 bases between them. Germline values: CDR1 SSHAT, CDR2 FNYEAQ (reference sequence). The CDR3 has 16 residues. The chain's CDR3 is CASSLRAGGYQETQYF. In DNA, the CDR3 is TGTGCCAGCAGCTTAAGGGCAGGGGGGTACCAAGAGACCCAGTACTTC.

V and J are TRBV3-1 (or the pseudogene TRBV3-2) and TRBJ2-7; D is perhaps TRBD2 (7 bases). Germline-derived CDR1 and CDR2 are LGHDT and YNNKEL (reference sequence). The V end was cut by 4 bases, the J end by 0 bases, with 22 bases between. The CDR3 has 18 amino acids. The CDR3 loop reads CASSPRRGPRPSSYEQYF. DNA for the CDR3: TGTGCCAGCAGCCCCCGGCGGGGGCCGCGACCTAGCTCCTACGAGCAGTACTTC.

The V gene is TRBV2, the J gene TRBJ2-1; a possible D gene is TRBD1 (5 bases). The CDR3 has 15 amino acids. Germline-derived CDR1 and CDR2 are SNHLY and FYNNEI. Trimming shortened V by 7 bases and J by 6 bases, and 19 bases separated the two germline ends. The CDR3 sequence: CASTSEQGRGNEQFF. For the CDR3, the DNA is TGTGCCAGCACCTCGGAGCAGGGAAGGGGCAATGAGCAGTTCTTC.

J is TRBJ2-5 and V is TRBV11-3; TRBD2 aligns across 10 bases. The CDR3 has 17 residues. Germline lookup yields CDR1 SGHNT and CDR2 YENEEA. V shed 1 base, J shed 5 bases, and the junction held 10 bases outside the gene matches. Here the CDR3 reads CASSLGPSGGPRETQYF. CDR3 nucleotide sequence: TGTGCCAGCAGCTTAGGGCCTAGCGGGGGCCCACGGGAGACCCAGTACTTC. Looking up the rest from reference TRBV11-3 and TRBJ2-5 gives the full variable domain: EAGVVQSPRYKIIEKKQPVAFWCNPISGHNTLYWYLQNLGQGPELLIRYENEEAVDDSQLPKDRFSAERLKGVDSTLKIQPAELGDSAVYLCASSLGPSGGPRETQYFGPGTRLLVL.

The chain recombines TRBV7-2 with TRBJ2-1, with D unresolved. Germline lookup yields CDR1 SGHTA and CDR2 FQGNSA. Trimming cost V 1 base and J 5 bases, with 9 bases left between them. The CDR3 spans 14 residues. The CDR3 DNA reads TGTGCCAGCAGCTTAGGGGCCCACAACAATGAGCAGTTCTTC. This translates into CASSLGAHNNEQFF.

The gene calls are TRBV7-9 and TRBJ1-2; D is perhaps TRBD1 (6 bases). The CDR3 is 15 amino acids. Germline CDR1 and CDR2: SEHNR and FQNEAQ (reference sequence). Trimming pared 5 bases from V and 7 bases from J, leaving 20 bases between. CDR3 bases: TGTGCCAGCAGCGCCCTAGAGTCAGGGGACGTTGGCTACACCTTC. Translating it yields CASSALESGDVGYTF. Drawing the rest from reference TRBV7-9 and TRBJ1-2, the complete variable domain is DTGVSQNPRHKITKRGQNVTFRCDPISEHNRLYWYRQTLGQGPEFLTYFQNEAQLEKSRLLSDRFSAERPKGSFSTLEIQRTEQGDSAMYLCASSALESGDVGYTFGSGTRLTVV.

The chain carries TRBV18 and TRBJ1-5, with TRBD1 as a possible D gene (6 bases). CDR1 KGHSH and CDR2 LQKENI come from the germline V gene. The CDR3 extends over 14 amino acids. With 2 bases removed from V and 5 bases from J, the gap between germline ends came to 10 bases. The CDR3 spells CASSPGQSDQPQHF. For the CDR3, the DNA is TGTGCCAGCTCACCAGGACAGTCTGATCAGCCCCAGCATTTT.

This chain uses TRBV6-6 with TRBJ2-1; D call uncertain. V was cut by 6 bases and J by 6 bases, with 6 bases left in between. Germline CDR1 MNHNY, CDR2 SVGAGI (reference sequence). The CDR3 is 11 residues long. The CDR3 sequence is CASSGFNEQFF. CDR3 coding DNA: TGTGCCAGCAGCGGGTTCAATGAGCAGTTCTTC.